Listed here are 20 T cell receptor beta chains from one sample, sequenced in a study of Graves' ophthalmopathy and Graves' hyperthyroidism. RNA transcripts provided the template for amplifying TCR beta CDR3 regions. The workflow started with a first-round RT-PCR run with HTBI primers and then moved on to a second-round multiplex PCR. TCRdb called the multiplex PCR reads again in MiXCR, with one record for every CDR3 protein. The data contain around 1,000,000 distinct CDR3 sequences, 35% to 40% of them seen just once; the ten biggest clones take up approximately 10%. The specimen was peripheral blood or thyroid tissue (not recorded which). The receptors here all came from an adult man with Graves' hyperthyroidism.

This clonotype has ten or more counts. V usage is TRBV12-3 or TRBV12-4 and J usage is TRBJ1-5; D might be TRBD1 (5 bases). V gave up 7 bases and J gave up 6 bases, with 10 bases separating them. The CDR3 is 12 amino acids. CDR3: CASTEGVQPQHF. The CDR3, as DNA: TGTGCCAGCACAGAAGGGGTTCAGCCCCAGCATTTT.

In its sample, this clonotype was seen many times. The chain joins TRBV7-3 to TRBJ2-7, with TRBD1 matching over 8 bases. This CDR3 spans 15 amino acids. Germline-derived CDR1 and CDR2 are SGHTA and FQGTGA. V shed 2 bases and J 3 bases; nucleotides not matched to a gene: 6. The CDR3 nucleotides read TGTGCCAGCAGCTTAGGTCCAGGGGGCTACTACGAGCAGTACTTC. Its translation is CASSLGPGGYYEQYF.

This clonotype was recorded a few times. This chain connects TRBV5-1 to TRBJ1-6; D ambiguous. The CDR3 has 13 residues. CDR1 and CDR2 (germline): SGHRS, YFSETQ. Trimming took off 4 bases at V and 14 bases at J, with 16 bases between the two ends. The CDR3 region has the DNA TGCGCCAGCAGCGCCTACCGGGAAGAGGCCCTCCACTTT. Its protein is CASSAYREEALHF.

The genes are TRBV5-4 and TRBJ1-4; D perhaps matches TRBD1 (6 bases). CDR1 and CDR2 from the germline V gene are SGHNT and YYREEE (reference sequence). The CDR3 length is 16 residues. The V end was cut by 0 bases, the J end by 8 bases, with 17 bases between. The CDR3 here is CASSLEARTDPEKLFF. The CDR3 nucleotides read TGTGCCAGCAGCTTGGAAGCTCGGACAGATCCAGAAAAACTGTTTTTT.

This clonotype was counted ten times or more. The chain employs TRBV10-3 and TRBJ2-5; TRBD1 matches at 7 bases. Trimming cost V 3 bases and J 7 bases; bases outside gene matches: 8. The germline V gene encodes CDR1 ENHRY and CDR2 SYGVKD. The CDR3 has 14 residues. DNA for the CDR3: TGTGCCATCAGTGAACGAACAGGGGTCGGGACCCAGTACTTC. Translating it yields CAISERTGVGTQYF.

Ten or more counts support this clonotype. The chain links TRBV20-1 to TRBJ1-5, with a possible D match to TRBD1 (5 bases). CDR3 size: 16 residues. The germline V gene encodes CDR1 DFQATT and CDR2 SNEGSKA (reference sequence). V was cut by 3 bases and J by 5 bases, with 20 bases left in between. For the CDR3, the DNA is TGCAGTGCTAGGATCCCCCCCCCCAGGGTAGATCAGCCCCAGCATTTT. Its protein product is CSARIPPPRVDQPQHF.

This clonotype was picked up many times. The chain carries TRBV7-9 and TRBJ2-5; the D is unclear. V was cut by 7 bases and J by 0 bases, with 12 bases left in between. From germline, CDR1 is SEHNR and CDR2 FQNEAQ (reference sequence). The CDR3 runs to 14 residues. CDR3 in amino acids: CASTLNVYQETQYF. For the CDR3, the DNA is TGTGCCAGCACTCTGAACGTCTACCAAGAGACCCAGTACTTC.

The genes are TRBV4-3 and TRBJ1-3; D is unresolved. The CDR3 contains 16 residues. The germline gives CDR1 LGHNA, CDR2 YSLEER. V lost 0 bases and J lost 0, with 9 bases in between. DNA for the CDR3: TGCGCCAGCAGCCAAGATAGGACTAGCTCTGGAAACACCATATATTTT. Translation gives CASSQDRTSSGNTIYF.

Comments on this clonotype: Since a much larger clone is just one base distant, this may be a read error. V and J are TRBV6-5 and TRBJ1-1; D remains ambiguous. The CDR3 is 14 amino acids. Germline lookup yields CDR1 MNHEY and CDR2 SVGAGI. CDR3 loop: CVSSYSGRVTEAFF. CDR3 coding DNA: TGTGTCAGCAGTTACTCTGGCCGAGTCACTGAAGCTTTCTTT.

This chain links TRBV12-3 or TRBV12-4 with TRBJ1-1, with 8 bases that match TRBD1. The trim removed 5 bases at V and 12 bases at J, leaving 11 bases unmatched. The CDR3 is 13 amino acids. This CDR3 is CASSLGQGMVTFF. CDR3 bases: TGTGCCAGCAGTCTTGGACAGGGTATGGTGACTTTCTTT.

This clonotype has a handful of counts. Sequence at one end of the junction differs from germline and may be a read error. This CDR3 is CASSWTKNTEAFF. The CDR3 region has the DNA TGTGCTAGCAGCTGGACGAAGAACACTGAAGCTTTCTTT. The rearrangement uses TRBV7-7 and TRBJ1-1; D unresolved. The germline V gene has CDR1 SSHAT and CDR2 FNYEAQ (reference sequence). The CDR3 has 13 residues. Variable domain in full (rest from reference TRBV7-7 and TRBJ1-1): GAGVSQSPRYKVTKRGQDVTLRCDPISSHATLYWYQQALGQGPEFLTYFNYEAQPDKSGLPSDRFSAERPEGSISTLTIQRTEQRDSAMYRCASSWTKNTEAFFGQGTRLTVV.

This clonotype was seen repeatedly, ten times or more. The rearrangement links TRBV7-9 to TRBJ2-7; 8 nucleotides line up with TRBD1. The CDR3 consists of 18 residues. V dropped 2 bases and J dropped 0; count of bases not matched to a gene: 12. Per germline, CDR1 SEHNR and CDR2 FQNEAQ (reference sequence). CDR3 nucleotides: TGTGCCAGCAGCTTATCGTTTCGGACAGGGCTTAGCTCCTACGAGCAGTACTTC. It specifies CASSLSFRTGLSSYEQYF.

V is TRBV4-1 and J is TRBJ1-2; 11 nucleotides align to TRBD1. This CDR3 is built from 16 residues. Germline CDR1 is MGHRA and CDR2 is YSYEKL. V gave up 4 bases and J gave up 2 bases; unmatched junction bases: 6. CDR3 residues: CASSPVGQGGNYGYTF. Here the CDR3 DNA reads TGCGCCAGCAGCCCTGTGGGACAGGGGGGAAACTATGGCTACACCTTC.

This clonotype was seen a handful of times. The chain employs TRBV9 and TRBJ2-7; 7 nucleotides agree with TRBD1. Germline loops: CDR1 SGDLS, CDR2 YYNGEE. V shed 4 bases and J 4 bases; nucleotides not matched to a gene: 14. This CDR3 region has 16 residues. The CDR3 nucleotides are TGTGCCAGCAGCAATTCACCGGGACAGACGAATTACGAGCAGTACTTC. It yields the protein CASSNSPGQTNYEQYF.

This clonotype was counted ten times or more. One junction end disagrees with the germline gene, perhaps due to a read error. The rearrangement uses TRBV2 and TRBJ2-7; D not resolved. CDR3 size: 12 residues. In germline, CDR1 is SNHLY, CDR2 FYNNEI. CDR3 amino acids: CASSAGSYGQYF. The CDR3 bases are TGTGCCAGCAGCGCCGGTTCCTACGGGCAGTACTTC.

This clonotype was seen a few times. The chain carries TRBV5-1 and TRBJ1-2, with D tentatively TRBD1 (5 bases). CDR1 SGHRS and CDR2 YFSETQ come from the germline V gene. The CDR3 has 22 residues. With 2 bases removed from V and 3 bases from J, the gap between germline ends came to 35 bases. CDR3 DNA sequence: TGCGCCAGCAGCTTCGGATTGGGGATGCCCCGACAGTTGGAGGGGATGGACTATGGCTACACCTTC. Translated: CASSFGLGMPRQLEGMDYGYTF.

The CDR3 protein is CASSATGKAGTGELFF. CDR3 nucleotide sequence: TGTGCCAGCAGCGCCACAGGGAAGGCAGGCACCGGGGAGCTGTTTTTT. The V gene is TRBV5-6, the J gene TRBJ2-2, with a tentative D call TRBD1 (6 bases). V was cut by 4 bases and J by 4 bases, with 17 bases left in between. Germline CDR1 SGHDT, CDR2 YYEEEE. The CDR3 extends over 16 amino acids.

This clonotype was seen at least ten times. V and J are TRBV24-1 and TRBJ2-7, with D unclear. The CDR3 totals 12 residues. With 0 bases removed from V and 8 bases from J, the gap between germline ends came to 7 bases. The germline V gene has CDR1 KGHDR and CDR2 SFDVKD. CDR3 loop: CATSDLLHKQYF. The DNA of the CDR3 is TGTGCCACCAGTGATTTGCTTCACAAGCAGTACTTC.

This clonotype was recorded at least ten times. The chain recombines TRBV2 with TRBJ2-5, with 7 bases identical to TRBD1. This CDR3 comprises 13 residues. V lost 7 bases, J lost 1 base, and 3 bases stayed unmatched. The germline V gene encodes CDR1 SNHLY and CDR2 FYNNEI. The CDR3 DNA sequence: TGTGCCAGCATCAGGGACAGCCAAGAGACCCAGTACTTC. This sequence encodes CASIRDSQETQYF.

The chain couples TRBV14 to TRBJ2-7; D unclear. The CDR3 totals 14 residues. CDR1 and CDR2 (germline): SGHDN, FVKESK. V lost 4 bases and J 5 bases, leaving 15 bases between the germline ends. The CDR3 is CASSLDWGRDEQYF. The CDR3 region has the DNA TGTGCCAGCAGCCTCGACTGGGGTAGGGACGAGCAGTACTTC.